This TCR beta chain was documented in a study of CD8+ T cells in alopecia areata. In the study overall: Treated patients received oral tofacitinib, 5 to 10 mg twice daily. Study outcomes and limitations: Lesional scalp, especially alopecia totalis/universalis, showed higher clonality than normal scalp.

Comments on this clone: Its antigen is unknown. The DNA is left out, because the CDR3 cannot be placed on it with certainty; the CDR3 is given as TCRdb lists it.

The CDR3 length is 15 residues, termini included. The germline V gene has CDR1 SEHNR and CDR2 FQNEAQ (reference sequence). Specimens obtained from alopecia areata patients comprised lesional scalp punch biopsies and peripheral blood. Sorting from PBMCs produced CD4+ and CD8+ T cells. cDNA serving as the sequencing template came from extracted, reverse transcribed RNA. Repertoires were generated with immunoSEQ multiplex PCR, while TCRdb's copy carries only in-frame clones and drops some. The sample has about 150,000 clones, about 89% seen once. The clonotype was recovered from a human donor with alopecia areata. The sequenced sample was CD8+ T cells sorted from blood, obtained at week 0. The chain carries TRBV7-9 and TRBJ2-1; the table assigns TRBD2, which was not confirmed against the DNA. CDR3 in amino acids: CASSFRFGGGDEQFF.